The 21 T cell receptor beta chains listed next were all sequenced from one sample in a study of T cells in Graves' hyperthyroidism and ophthalmopathy. TCR beta CDR3 regions were amplified from RNA transcripts. The HTBI primer set was used in a first-round RT-PCR of the TCR CDR3. TCRdb recomputed calls from the multiplex PCR reads with MiXCR, one row per CDR3 protein. Of some 400,000 distinct CDR3 sequences listed, around 14% are singletons. Material: blood. The receptor source for this set is a woman aged 55-69 years with Graves' hyperthyroidism.

The chain combines TRBV19 with TRBJ2-7; 7 bases fit TRBD2. Germline V gene sequence: CDR1 LNHDA, CDR2 SQIVND (reference sequence). The CDR3 has 14 residues. V was clipped by 4 bases and J by 5 bases; unmatched bases: 8. CDR3 bases: TGTGCCAGTAGTACCCGGGGGAGGGAGGACGAGCAGTACTTC. Residues: CASSTRGREDEQYF. Complete variable domain (other parts from reference TRBV19 and TRBJ2-7): DGGITQSPKYLFRKEGQNVTLSCEQNLNHDAMYWYRQDPGQGLRLIYYSQIVNDFQKGDIAEGYSVSREKKESFPLTVTSAQKNPTAFYLCASSTRGREDEQYFGPGTRLTVT.

At least ten counts were recorded for this clonotype. V is TRBV5-5 and J is TRBJ2-5, with D unclear. CDR3 length: 13 amino acids. Germline V gene sequence: CDR1 SGHKS, CDR2 YYEKEE (reference sequence). V was pared by 4 bases and J by 2 bases, with 9 bases between. For the CDR3, the DNA is TGTGCCAGCAGCCGGATGGGACAAGAGACCCAGTACTTC. This gives the protein CASSRMGQETQYF.

Points on this clonotype: This sequence may be a read error, since a much larger clone differs from it by one base. The J gene is TRBJ2-2, the V gene TRBV20-1, with TRBD1 matching 8 bases. The CDR3 loop spans 15 amino acids. CDR1 is DFQATT, CDR2 SNEGSKA, per germline (reference sequence). The chain's CDR3 is CSARPGGENTGELSF. CDR3 DNA: TGCAGTGCTAGACCAGGGGGCGAGAACACCGGGGAGCTGTCTTTT.

This clonotype showed up many times. The V call is TRBV24-1, the J call TRBJ1-5; D not resolved. Per the germline V gene, CDR1 is KGHDR and CDR2 is SFDVKD. V was shortened by 4 bases and J by 6 bases, with 9 bases between the two germline ends. This CDR3 has 13 amino acids. CDR3 sequence: CATSEMEFQPQHF. Here the CDR3 DNA reads TGTGCCACCAGTGAGATGGAGTTTCAGCCCCAGCATTTT.

This clonotype came up many times. This rearrangement joins TRBV30 to TRBJ2-1; D gene uncertain. V was cut by 4 bases and J by 0 bases, with 7 bases left in between. This CDR3 is 13 amino acids long. Germline lookup yields CDR1 GTSNPN and CDR2 SVGIG (reference sequence). The CDR3 sequence is CAWMGGSYNEQFF. The CDR3 coding sequence is TGTGCCTGGATGGGCGGCTCCTACAATGAGCAGTTCTTC.

This clonotype was found many times. The chain recombines TRBV6-1 with TRBJ2-1; the D gene is possibly TRBD2 (6 bases). The V and J ends lost 8 bases and 2 bases respectively, with 10 bases between them. The germline V gene encodes CDR1 MNHNS and CDR2 SASEGT. CDR3 length equals 13 residues. DNA of the CDR3: TGTGCCAGCCGGCCGGGGGCCTACAATGAGCAGTTCTTC. Translating it yields CASRPGAYNEQFF.

This clonotype was counted only a few times. CDR3 DNA sequence: TGTGCCAGCACGGACAGGGACTATGGCTACACCTTC. Translating it yields CASTDRDYGYTF. The rearrangement joins TRBV4-2 to TRBJ1-2; 8 nucleotides line up with TRBD1. Germline CDR1 reads LGHNA; CDR2 reads YNFKEQ. This CDR3 is built from 12 residues. Losses at the gene ends were 7 bases for V and 3 bases for J; bases not matched to a gene: 1.

This clonotype has a handful of counts. This chain links TRBV19 with TRBJ1-2, with 9 nucleotides matching TRBD1. With 6 bases clipped from V and 8 bases from J, the junction kept 7 bases outside the gene matches. The CDR3 runs to 13 residues. CDR1 is LNHDA and CDR2 is SQIVND in the germline V gene (reference sequence). The CDR3 region is CASSWDRDRGYTF. DNA of the CDR3: TGTGCCAGTAGCTGGGACAGGGATAGAGGCTACACCTTC.

The chain couples TRBV4-2 to TRBJ1-1; D gene uncertain. Germline V gene data show CDR1 as LGHNA and CDR2 as YNFKEQ. Trimming removed 1 base from V and 3 bases from J, with 12 bases in between. The CDR3 extends over 15 amino acids. Here the CDR3 DNA reads TGTGCCAGCAGCCAAGTTCCCGGTGGAGACACTGAAGCTTTCTTT. Translation gives CASSQVPGGDTEAFF.

CDR3 bases: TGTGCCAGCAGTTACTCATTTGATGGGACAGAAGAGACCCAGTACTTC. Its protein is CASSYSFDGTEETQYF. The chain has TRBV6-2 or TRBV6-3 and TRBJ2-5; 7 bases match TRBD1. The germline gives CDR1 MNHEY, CDR2 SVGEGT. The ends lost 0 bases at V and 3 bases at J; junction bases unmatched: 7. This CDR3 comprises 16 residues.

This clonotype came up a few times. This chain joins TRBV24-1 and TRBJ1-2; D ambiguous. V was shortened by 1 base and J by 6 bases, with 8 bases between the two germline ends. Per the germline V gene, CDR1 is KGHDR and CDR2 is SFDVKD. The CDR3 contains 13 residues. Here the CDR3 DNA reads TGTGCCACCAGTGATTTACAGAACCATGGCTACACCTTC. It is translated as CATSDLQNHGYTF.

This clonotype occurred a few times. The chain uses TRBV20-1 and TRBJ2-5, with D hard to call. V was cut by 1 base and J by 1 base, with 16 bases left in between. The germline gives CDR1 DFQATT, CDR2 SNEGSKA (reference sequence). There are 16 residues in the CDR3. The chain's CDR3 is CSARGRWQRAQETQYF. CDR3 nucleotides: TGCAGTGCTAGAGGAAGATGGCAACGGGCCCAAGAGACCCAGTACTTC.

This clonotype was counted many times. The chain uses TRBV11-3 and TRBJ2-2; D may be TRBD2 (6 bases). Trimming took off 4 bases at V and 3 bases at J, with 9 bases between the two ends. CDR3 length equals 14 residues. Per the germline V gene, CDR1 is SGHNT and CDR2 is YENEEA. The CDR3 sequence is CASSYWGDTGELFF. DNA of the CDR3: TGTGCCAGCAGCTACTGGGGGGACACCGGGGAGCTGTTTTTT.

The genes are TRBV5-1 and TRBJ1-1; 10 bases align to TRBD1. J was trimmed by 1 base and V by 4 bases; bases with no gene match: 13. CDR1 and CDR2 (germline): SGHRS, YFSETQ. The CDR3 covers 18 residues. The CDR3 reads CASSKNLDRGGQNTEAFF. The CDR3 nucleotides are TGCGCCAGCAGCAAAAACCTGGACAGGGGGGGGCAGAACACTGAAGCTTTCTTT.

This clonotype came up many times. V and J are TRBV5-1 and TRBJ2-7, with TRBD1 matching over 7 bases. V dropped 2 bases and J dropped 1; count of bases not matched to a gene: 6. This CDR3 is 15 amino acids long. Germline V gives CDR1 SGHRS, CDR2 YFSETQ. CDR3 amino acids: CASSFYRGQSYEQYF. The DNA of the CDR3 is TGCGCCAGCAGCTTCTACAGGGGCCAATCCTACGAGCAGTACTTC.

The chain joins TRBV30 to TRBJ2-7; 7 bases line up with TRBD1. The ends lost 4 bases at V and 7 bases at J; junction bases unmatched: 10. The CDR3 is 13 residues long. Germline V gene sequence: CDR1 GTSNPN, CDR2 SVGIG (reference sequence). The CDR3 reads CAWIVKGGREQYF. Written as DNA, the CDR3 is TGTGCCTGGATTGTTAAAGGGGGCCGGGAGCAGTACTTC.

The chain couples TRBV28 to TRBJ2-2; 10 nucleotides match TRBD2. The CDR3 extends over 18 amino acids. Germline CDR1 MDHEN, CDR2 SYDVKM. J gave up 1 base and V 5 bases, and 10 bases lay outside the gene matches. This chain's CDR3 is CASSPIRLAGRNTGELFF. The CDR3 DNA sequence: TGTGCCAGCAGTCCAATTCGACTAGCGGGTAGGAACACCGGGGAGCTGTTTTTT.

This clonotype has at least ten counts. V and J are TRBV3-1 and TRBJ1-1, with 8 nucleotides matching TRBD1. Germline trimming cut 4 bases from V and 7 bases from J; bases unmatched to any gene: 8. Germline loops: CDR1 LGHDT, CDR2 YNNKEL (reference sequence). The CDR3 runs 14 residues. DNA for the CDR3: TGTGCCAGCAGCCCGGGGACAGGCGCTCGTGAAGCTTTCTTT. This encodes CASSPGTGAREAFF.

The chain has TRBV13 and TRBJ2-7, with D possibly TRBD2 on 7 matching bases. The germline gives CDR1 PRHDT, CDR2 FYEKMQ (reference sequence). Trimming shortened V by 1 base and J by 3 bases, and 13 bases separated the two germline ends. The CDR3 loop spans 15 amino acids. The CDR3 coding sequence is TGTGCCAGCAGCTTAGAAGGGGGAGGGGTCTACGAGCAGTACTTC. Encoded protein: CASSLEGGGVYEQYF.

This clonotype was seen at least ten times. The chain links TRBV24-1 to TRBJ2-3; 10 bases are a match to TRBD2. Germline trimming cut 5 bases from V and 4 bases from J; bases unmatched to any gene: 5. Germline loops: CDR1 KGHDR, CDR2 SFDVKD. CDR3 length equals 15 residues. The CDR3 protein is CATSASGSISDTQYF. The CDR3 nucleotides read TGTGCCACCAGTGCTAGCGGGAGTATTTCAGATACGCAGTATTTT.

This clonotype appeared many times. The CDR3 sequence is CASGLGDGGTNEQFF. As DNA, the CDR3 is TGTGCTAGTGGTTTGGGGGATGGGGGTACGAATGAGCAGTTCTTC. This chain connects TRBV12-5 to TRBJ2-1; D is tentatively TRBD1 or TRBD2 (5 bases each). Trimming took off 1 base at V and 7 bases at J, with 14 bases between the two ends. Looked up from germline, CDR1 is LGHNT and CDR2 is FRNRAP. The CDR3 consists of 15 residues.